The next 21 T cell receptor beta chains were all read from a single sample in a study of PD-L1 blockade in urothelial cancer. TCRdb's copy holds only in-frame clones and misses some; the assay was immunoSEQ multiplex PCR. The table has about 19,000 clones, about 86% seen once. The material was PBMCs, obtained around atezolizumab (anti-PD-L1) treatment. These receptors all come from a man aged 50 or older with urothelial cancer.

The rearrangement uses TRBV27 and TRBJ1-5, with D possibly being TRBD1 (5 bases). Germline V gives CDR1 MNHEY, CDR2 SMNVEV (reference sequence). Trimming shortened V by 6 bases and J by 2 bases, and 8 bases separated the two germline ends. CDR3 length: 13 amino acids. The CDR3 loop is CASRLQGNQPQHF. DNA for the CDR3: TGTGCCAGCAGGTTACAGGGCAATCAGCCCCAGCATTTT.

This chain uses TRBV2 with TRBJ1-3; TRBD1 matches 8 bases. The CDR3 is 18 amino acids. Germline V CDR1 and CDR2: SNHLY, FYNNEI. V was clipped by 8 bases and J by 2 bases; unmatched bases: 17. In DNA, the CDR3 is TGTGCCAGCGCTCTCCGGGACAGGCCCCAATTTCCTGGAAACACCATATATTTT. This encodes CASALRDRPQFPGNTIYF. Variable domain in full (rest from reference TRBV2 and TRBJ1-3): EPEVTQTPSHQVTQMGQEVILRCVPISNHLYFYWYRQILGQKVEFLVSFYNNEISEKSEIFDDQFSVERPDGSNFTLKIRSTKLEDSAMYFCASALRDRPQFPGNTIYFGEGSWLTVV.

V gene TRBV7-2 combines with J gene TRBJ2-1; TRBD2 aligns across 8 bases. This CDR3 spans 15 amino acids. Trimming cost V 0 bases and J 4 bases; bases outside gene matches: 2. Germline V CDR1 and CDR2: SGHTA, FQGNSA. The CDR3 bases are TGTGCCAGCAGCTTAGCCGGGACTAGGTACAATGAGCAGTTCTTC. This sequence encodes CASSLAGTRYNEQFF.

This chain connects TRBV29-1 to TRBJ2-7; 7 bases align to TRBD1. The V segment lost 6 bases and the J segment 5 bases; nucleotides outside the gene matches: 7. The CDR3 contains 12 residues. Germline V gene data show CDR1 as SQVTM and CDR2 as ANQGSEA. CDR3 nucleotides: TGCAGCGTCCAGGGGGTAGTTGACGAGCAGTACTTC. It encodes CSVQGVVDEQYF.

The CDR3 coding sequence is TGTGCAAGTCGCTTAGCTTGTCGCGGGAGGGCCATTGAGCAGTTCTTC. This codes for CASRLACRGRAIEQFF. This chain connects TRBV12-2 to TRBJ2-1; the table assigns TRBD2, which was not confirmed against the DNA. TRBV12-2 is designated a pseudogene. The CDR3 has 16 residues.

The CDR3 loop reads CASSAGQGAGAEAFF. As DNA, the CDR3 is TGCGCCAGCAGCGCTGGACAGGGGGCCGGGGCTGAAGCTTTCTTT. The chain is built from TRBV5-1 and TRBJ1-1; 11 nucleotides align to TRBD1. J gave up 6 bases and V 4 bases, and 8 bases lay outside the gene matches. Germline CDR1 SGHRS, CDR2 YFSETQ. The CDR3 has 15 amino acids.

This chain connects TRBV19 to TRBJ2-7, with 8 bases identical to TRBD2. CDR1 and CDR2 (germline): LNHDA, SQIVND (reference sequence). The CDR3 is 13 residues long. V shed 6 bases, J shed 2 bases, and the junction held 3 bases outside the gene matches. Here the CDR3 reads CASSGRVTYEQYF. CDR3 coding DNA: TGTGCCAGTAGCGGGAGGGTCACCTACGAGCAGTACTTC.

The genes are TRBV5-6 and TRBJ1-6; the match to TRBD1 covers 11 bases. Germline lookup yields CDR1 SGHDT and CDR2 YYEEEE. Trimming cost V 5 bases and J 8 bases; bases outside gene matches: 6. This CDR3 region has 15 residues. CDR3 sequence (DNA): TGTGCCAGCAGTACCGGACAGGGGGCGCATTCACCCCTCCACTTT. Translating gives CASSTGQGAHSPLHF. Drawing the rest from reference TRBV5-6 and TRBJ1-6, the complete variable domain is DAGVTQSPTHLIKTRGQQVTLRCSPKSGHDTVSWYQQALGQGPQFIFQYYEEEERQRGNFPDRFSGHQFPNYSSELNVNALLLGDSALYLCASSTGQGAHSPLHFGNGTRLTVT.

DNA for the CDR3: TGTGCCAGCAGGACGGGATCGCAGGCGAACACTGAAGCTTTCTTT. Translated: CASRTGSQANTEAFF. The gene calls are TRBV5-4 and TRBJ1-1; D call uncertain. In germline, CDR1 is SGHNT, CDR2 YYREEE (reference sequence). V shed 5 bases and J shed 1 base, with 15 bases lying between them. CDR3 length equals 15 residues.

This rearrangement joins TRBV2 to TRBJ2-2; TRBD1 agrees at 7 bases. There are 17 residues in the CDR3. Trimming removed 5 bases from V and 5 bases from J; junction bases left unmatched: 14. Germline V CDR1 and CDR2: SNHLY, FYNNEI. The CDR3 loop reads CASSTEMRGPRTGELFF. The DNA of the CDR3 is TGTGCCAGCAGTACCGAAATGAGGGGGCCGAGGACCGGGGAGCTGTTTTTT.

CDR3 sequence (DNA): TGTGCCAGCAGCTTAGAACAGGCAGCCCTTAATGAAAAACTGTTTTTT. It yields the protein CASSLEQAALNEKLFF. The rearrangement joins TRBV7-6 to TRBJ1-4; possible D gene TRBD1, 5 bases. Germline CDR1 reads SGHVS; CDR2 reads FNYEAQ. The CDR3 is 16 residues long. Between the trimmed V and J ends, which lost 1 base and 4 bases, there was a span of 13 bases.

This chain links TRBV14 with TRBJ1-4, with D uncertain. The germline gives CDR1 SGHDN, CDR2 FVKESK. The CDR3 is 16 residues long. Trimming left V 1 base short and J 2 bases short, with 11 bases between. The CDR3 loop is CASSQVAGNTNEKLFF. In nucleotides, the CDR3 is TGTGCCAGCAGCCAAGTTGCAGGCAATACTAATGAAAAACTGTTTTTT. Using reference TRBV14 and TRBJ1-4 for the parts outside the CDR3, the full variable domain is EAGVTQFPSHSVIEKGQTVTLRCDPISGHDNLYWYRRVMGKEIKFLLHFVKESKQDESGMPNNRFLAERTGGTYSTLKVQPAELEDSGVYFCASSQVAGNTNEKLFFGSGTQLSVL.

The rearrangement joins TRBV2 to TRBJ2-5; D not resolved. This CDR3 comprises 9 residues. V lost 8 bases and J lost 5, with 3 bases in between. Germline V gene sequence: CDR1 SNHLY, CDR2 FYNNEI. Here the CDR3 reads CASGETQYF. The DNA for the CDR3 is TGTGCCAGCGGCGAGACCCAGTACTTC.

The chain uses TRBV4-2 and TRBJ2-3; no clear D. This CDR3 region has 13 residues. Trimming took off 0 bases at V and 6 bases at J, with 7 bases between the two ends. Germline CDR1 LGHNA, CDR2 YNFKEQ. CDR3 region: CASSQEWADTQYF. CDR3 DNA sequence: TGTGCCAGCAGCCAAGAGTGGGCGGATACGCAGTATTTT.

The chain joins TRBV7-3 to TRBJ2-2; TRBD2 matches at 7 bases. Germline loops: CDR1 SGHTA, CDR2 FQGTGA. The CDR3 has 14 residues. The V gene end was trimmed by 5 bases and the J gene end by 5 bases; junction bases not matched to a gene: 5. The CDR3 spells CASSPELATGELFF. The CDR3 DNA reads TGTGCCAGCAGCCCCGAACTAGCGACCGGGGAGCTGTTTTTT.

The chain links TRBV18 to TRBJ2-7, with 7 bases that match TRBD2. Unmatched junction bases numbered 6, after V lost 6 bases and J lost 7 bases. CDR1 is KGHSH, CDR2 LQKENI, per germline. This CDR3 is 12 amino acids long. In DNA form, the CDR3 reads TGTGCCAGCTCGCGACTAGCTAAAGAGCAGTACTTC. It translates to CASSRLAKEQYF.

The chain uses TRBV10-2 and TRBJ2-3; D gene uncertain. Trimming left V 2 bases short and J 0 bases short, with 9 bases between. The CDR3 covers 15 residues. The germline gives CDR1 WSHSY, CDR2 SAAADI. This CDR3 reads CASSERGASTDTQYF. CDR3 nucleotide sequence: TGCGCCAGCAGTGAGAGAGGTGCTAGCACAGATACGCAGTATTTT.

This clone was found once. The genes are TRBV5-1 and TRBJ2-1, with D perhaps TRBD2 (6 bases). The CDR3 length is 15 residues. V lost 0 bases to trimming and J lost 4 bases, with 11 bases between them. Germline V gene lookup returns CDR1 SGHRS and CDR2 YFSETQ. The chain's CDR3 is CASSLVPSAYNEQFF. The CDR3 region has the DNA TGCGCCAGCAGCTTGGTTCCTAGCGCATACAATGAGCAGTTCTTC.

This chain connects TRBV11-3 to TRBJ2-3; 8 bases match TRBD1. Trimming at V came to 3 bases and at J to 1 base, leaving 3 bases not matched to a gene. Per the germline V gene, CDR1 is SGHNT and CDR2 is YENEEA. The CDR3 is 15 residues long. The CDR3 protein is CASSFRGRGTDTQYF. The CDR3 DNA reads TGTGCCAGCAGCTTCAGGGGGCGAGGCACAGATACGCAGTATTTT.

The CDR3 DNA sequence: TGTGCCAGCAGCTTGGGGCAGGGGCAAAATGAAAAACTGTTTTTT. Protein product: CASSLGQGQNEKLFF. The chain couples TRBV5-8 to TRBJ1-4; a possible D gene is TRBD1 (6 bases). CDR1 and CDR2 from the germline V gene are SGHTS and YDEGEE. The CDR3 contains 15 residues. The V end lost 0 bases, the J end lost 5 bases, and 11 bases lay between the germline ends.

The genes are TRBV19 and TRBJ2-5, with D maybe TRBD1 (6 bases). CDR1 and CDR2 (germline): LNHDA, SQIVND (reference sequence). This CDR3 comprises 11 residues. The germline V and J ends were trimmed by 6 bases and 5 bases, with 7 bases remaining between them. The CDR3 protein is CASRQGETQYF. The CDR3 nucleotides read TGTGCCAGTAGACAGGGTGAGACCCAGTACTTC.